This T cell receptor beta chain is drawn from a study of T cells in Graves' hyperthyroidism and ophthalmopathy. Across the whole study: Peripheral blood was acquired at first diagnosis, ahead of any therapy whatsoever.

Amplification of TCR beta CDR3 regions used RNA as the template. Primed by the HTBI set, a first-round RT-PCR was run on the TCR CDR3. In TCRdb, the multiplex PCR reads were re-called with MiXCR into one record per CDR3 protein. This table holds under 500,000 distinct CDR3 sequences, around 15% found once. Study outcomes and limitations: Model predictions of ophthalmopathy came a median roughly 6.7 months before onset.

Details on this clonotype: Its antigen remains unidentified.

The CDR3 consists of 18 residues. V lost 4 bases to trimming and J lost 6 bases, with 26 bases between them. CDR1 is SGHNT and CDR2 is YYREEE in the germline V gene (reference sequence). The chain combines TRBV5-4 with TRBJ2-1, with D maybe TRBD1 (6 bases). The sample comprised blood. The receptor comes from a man aged 50 to 59 with Graves' ophthalmopathy. The CDR3 DNA reads as TGTGCCAGCAGCCACGGACAGCAGTATAATTACTTTAGCAATGAGCAGTTCTTC. Translating gives CASSHGQQYNYFSNEQFF.